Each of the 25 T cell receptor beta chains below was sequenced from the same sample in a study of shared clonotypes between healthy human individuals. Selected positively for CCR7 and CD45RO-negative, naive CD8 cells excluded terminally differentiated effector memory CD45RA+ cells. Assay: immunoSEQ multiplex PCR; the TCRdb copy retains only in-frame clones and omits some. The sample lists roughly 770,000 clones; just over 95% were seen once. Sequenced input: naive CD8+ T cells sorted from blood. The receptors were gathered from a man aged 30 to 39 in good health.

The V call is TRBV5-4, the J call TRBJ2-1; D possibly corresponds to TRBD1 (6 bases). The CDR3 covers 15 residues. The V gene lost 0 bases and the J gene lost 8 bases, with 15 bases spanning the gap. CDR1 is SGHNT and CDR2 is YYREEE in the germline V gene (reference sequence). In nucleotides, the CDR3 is TGTGCCAGCAGCTTGGAGGGGGAGAGGTACGATGAGCAGTTCTTC. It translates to CASSLEGERYDEQFF.

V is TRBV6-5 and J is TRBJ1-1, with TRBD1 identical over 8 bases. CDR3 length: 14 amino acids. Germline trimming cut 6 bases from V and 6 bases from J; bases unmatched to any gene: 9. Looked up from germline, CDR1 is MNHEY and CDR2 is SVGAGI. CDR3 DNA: TGTGCCAGCAGGACCCAGGGGGCCTCCTCTGAAGCTTTCTTT. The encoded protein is CASRTQGASSEAFF.

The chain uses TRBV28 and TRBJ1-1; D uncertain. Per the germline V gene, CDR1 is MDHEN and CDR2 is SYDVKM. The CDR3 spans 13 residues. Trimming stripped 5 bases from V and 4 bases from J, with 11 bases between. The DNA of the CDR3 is TGTGCCAGCAGTCCCTCATTCGGCACTGAAGCTTTCTTT. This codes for CASSPSFGTEAFF.

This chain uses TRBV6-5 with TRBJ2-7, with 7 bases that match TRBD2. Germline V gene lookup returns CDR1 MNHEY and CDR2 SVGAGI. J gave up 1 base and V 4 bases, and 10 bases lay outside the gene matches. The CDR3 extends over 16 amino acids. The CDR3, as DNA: TGTGCCAGCAGTTCTTGGGGCGGGAGTGGGTCCTACGAGCAGTACTTC. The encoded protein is CASSSWGGSGSYEQYF.

This CDR3 reads CASSYGISSGYGYTF. In DNA, the CDR3 is TGTGCCAGCAGTTACGGCATCTCAAGTGGCTATGGCTACACCTTC. This chain links TRBV6-5 with TRBJ1-2; D gene unclear. Germline V gene sequence: CDR1 MNHEY, CDR2 SVGAGI. The CDR3 runs 15 residues. Trimming removed 2 bases at V and 4 bases at J, with 14 bases between.

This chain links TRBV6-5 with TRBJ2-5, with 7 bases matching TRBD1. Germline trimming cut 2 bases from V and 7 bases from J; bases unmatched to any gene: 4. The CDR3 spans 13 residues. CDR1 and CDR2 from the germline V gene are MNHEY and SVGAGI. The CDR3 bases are TGTGCCAGCAGTTACGACAGGGAAGGGACCCAGTACTTC. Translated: CASSYDREGTQYF.

As DNA, the CDR3 is TGTGCTAGTGGTTTGTTCCCACTCCGCGATACGCAGTATTTT. This codes for CASGLFPLRDTQYF. The genes are TRBV12-5 and TRBJ2-3, with no clear D. Germline V gene sequence: CDR1 LGHNT, CDR2 FRNRAP. This CDR3 contains 14 residues. V shed 2 bases and J shed 6 bases, with 12 bases lying between them.

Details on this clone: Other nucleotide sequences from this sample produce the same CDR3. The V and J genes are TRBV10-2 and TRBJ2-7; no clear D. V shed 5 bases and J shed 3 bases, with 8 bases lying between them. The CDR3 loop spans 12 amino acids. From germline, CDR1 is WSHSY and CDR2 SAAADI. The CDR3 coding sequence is TGCGCCAGCAGTTCCAATGGCTACGAGCAGTACTTC. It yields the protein CASSSNGYEQYF.

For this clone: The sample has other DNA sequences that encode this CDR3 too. Here the CDR3 reads CASSVGLAGYNEQFF. DNA for the CDR3: TGTGCCAGCAGCGTAGGTCTAGCGGGATACAATGAGCAGTTCTTC. The rearrangement links TRBV9 to TRBJ2-1; 9 bases match TRBD2. The germline CDR1 and CDR2 sequences are SGDLS and YYNGEE. The V and J ends lost 0 bases and 4 bases, in that order; junction bases with no gene match: 2. The CDR3 is 15 residues long.

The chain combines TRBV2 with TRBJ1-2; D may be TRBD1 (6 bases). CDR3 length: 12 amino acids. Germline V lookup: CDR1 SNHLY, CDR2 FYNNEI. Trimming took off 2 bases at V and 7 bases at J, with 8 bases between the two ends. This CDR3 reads CASSELGGGYTF. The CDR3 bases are TGTGCCAGCAGTGAACTAGGGGGTGGCTACACCTTC.

DNA of the CDR3: TGCGCCAGCAGTGAGTGGACAGGAGACTACGAGCAGTACTTC. This encodes CASSEWTGDYEQYF. This chain links TRBV10-2 with TRBJ2-7; TRBD1 aligns across 7 bases. The V segment lost 1 base and the J segment 3 bases; nucleotides outside the gene matches: 3. This CDR3 has 14 amino acids. Germline values: CDR1 WSHSY, CDR2 SAAADI.

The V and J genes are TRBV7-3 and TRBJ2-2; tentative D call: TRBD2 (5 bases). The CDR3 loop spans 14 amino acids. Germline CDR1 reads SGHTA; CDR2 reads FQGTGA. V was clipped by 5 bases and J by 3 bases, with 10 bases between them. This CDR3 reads CASSAEGYTGELFF. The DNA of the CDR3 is TGTGCCAGCAGCGCAGAGGGATACACCGGGGAGCTGTTTTTT.

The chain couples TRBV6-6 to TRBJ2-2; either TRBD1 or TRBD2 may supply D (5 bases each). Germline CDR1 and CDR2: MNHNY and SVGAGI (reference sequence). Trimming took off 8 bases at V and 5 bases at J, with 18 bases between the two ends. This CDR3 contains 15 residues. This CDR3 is CASSSGPPTTGELFF. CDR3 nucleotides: TGTGCCAGCTCCTCGGGACCCCCTACGACCGGGGAGCTGTTTTTT.

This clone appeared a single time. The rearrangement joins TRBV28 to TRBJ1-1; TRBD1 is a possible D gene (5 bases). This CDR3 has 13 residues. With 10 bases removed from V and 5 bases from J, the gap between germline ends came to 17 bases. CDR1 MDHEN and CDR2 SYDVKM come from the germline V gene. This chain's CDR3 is CATHLAGRTEAFF. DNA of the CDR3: TGTGCCACACACTTGGCAGGGCGGACTGAAGCTTTCTTT.

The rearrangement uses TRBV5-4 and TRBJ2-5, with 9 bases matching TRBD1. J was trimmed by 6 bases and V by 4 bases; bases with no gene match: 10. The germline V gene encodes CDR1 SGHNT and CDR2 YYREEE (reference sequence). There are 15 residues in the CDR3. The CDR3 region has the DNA TGTGCCAGCAGCAACGGACAGGGGATGGGGCAGACCCAGTACTTC. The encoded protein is CASSNGQGMGQTQYF.

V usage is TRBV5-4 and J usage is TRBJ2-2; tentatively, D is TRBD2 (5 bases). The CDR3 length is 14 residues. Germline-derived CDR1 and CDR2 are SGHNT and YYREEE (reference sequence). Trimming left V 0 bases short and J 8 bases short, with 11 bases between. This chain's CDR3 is CASSLVQEVGELFF. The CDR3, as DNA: TGTGCCAGCAGCTTGGTGCAGGAGGTGGGGGAGCTGTTTTTT. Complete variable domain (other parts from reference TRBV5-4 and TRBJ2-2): ETGVTQSPTHLIKTRGQQVTLRCSSQSGHNTVSWYQQALGQGPQFIFQYYREEENGRGNFPPRFSGLQFPNYSSELNVNALELDDSALYLCASSLVQEVGELFFGEGSRLTVL.

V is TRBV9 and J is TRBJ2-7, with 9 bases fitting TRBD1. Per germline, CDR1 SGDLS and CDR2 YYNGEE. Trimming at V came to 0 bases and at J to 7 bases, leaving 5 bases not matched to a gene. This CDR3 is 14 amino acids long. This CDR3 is CASSVGDRDLEQYF. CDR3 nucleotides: TGTGCCAGCAGCGTAGGGGACAGGGATTTGGAGCAGTACTTC.

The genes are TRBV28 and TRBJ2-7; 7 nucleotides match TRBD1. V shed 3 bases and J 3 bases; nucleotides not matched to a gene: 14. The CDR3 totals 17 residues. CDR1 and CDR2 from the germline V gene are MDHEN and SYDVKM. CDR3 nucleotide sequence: TGTGCCAGCAGTTTTTCAGGGGAACAGGGGTTTAGCTACGAGCAGTACTTC. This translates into CASSFSGEQGFSYEQYF.

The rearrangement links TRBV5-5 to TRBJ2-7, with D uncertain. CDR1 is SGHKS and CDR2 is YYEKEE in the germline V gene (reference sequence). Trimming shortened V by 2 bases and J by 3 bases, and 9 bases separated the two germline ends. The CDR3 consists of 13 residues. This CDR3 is CASSLVTLYEQYF. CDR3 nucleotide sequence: TGTGCCAGCAGCTTAGTGACTCTCTACGAGCAGTACTTC. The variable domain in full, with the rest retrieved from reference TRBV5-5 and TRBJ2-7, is DAGVTQSPTHLIKTRGQQVTLRCSPISGHKSVSWYQQVLGQGPQFIFQYYEKEERGRGNFPDRFSARQFPNYSSELNVNALLLGDSALYLCASSLVTLYEQYFGPGTRLTVT.

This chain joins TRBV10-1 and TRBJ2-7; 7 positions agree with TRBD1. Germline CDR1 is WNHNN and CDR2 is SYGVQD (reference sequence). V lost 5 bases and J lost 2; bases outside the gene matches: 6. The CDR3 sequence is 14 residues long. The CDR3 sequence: CASSPRTGPYEQYF. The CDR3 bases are TGCGCCAGCAGTCCTCGGACAGGCCCCTACGAGCAGTACTTC.

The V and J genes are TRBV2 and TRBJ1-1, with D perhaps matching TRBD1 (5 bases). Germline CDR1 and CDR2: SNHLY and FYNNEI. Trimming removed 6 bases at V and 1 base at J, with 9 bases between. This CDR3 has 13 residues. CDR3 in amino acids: CASRGRKNTEAFF. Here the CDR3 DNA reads TGTGCCAGCAGGGGACGGAAGAACACTGAAGCTTTCTTT.

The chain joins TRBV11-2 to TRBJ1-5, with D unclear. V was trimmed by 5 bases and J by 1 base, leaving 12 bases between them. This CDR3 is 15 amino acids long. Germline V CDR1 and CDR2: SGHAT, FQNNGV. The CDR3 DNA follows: TGTGCCAGCAGCCATCGGGGTCGAAGCAATCAGCCCCAGCATTTT. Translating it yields CASSHRGRSNQPQHF. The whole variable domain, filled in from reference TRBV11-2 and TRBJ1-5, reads EAGVAQSPRYKIIEKRQSVAFWCNPISGHATLYWYQQILGQGPKLLIQFQNNGVVDDSQLPKDRFSAERLKGVDSTLKIQPAKLEDSAVYLCASSHRGRSNQPQHFGDGTRLSIL.

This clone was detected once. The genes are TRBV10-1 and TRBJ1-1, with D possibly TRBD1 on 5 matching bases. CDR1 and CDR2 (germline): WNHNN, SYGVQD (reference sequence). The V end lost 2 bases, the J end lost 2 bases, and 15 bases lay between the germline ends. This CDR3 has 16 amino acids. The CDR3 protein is CASSEGGSQLNTEAFF. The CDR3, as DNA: TGCGCCAGCAGTGAGGGGGGTAGCCAGCTAAACACTGAAGCTTTCTTT.

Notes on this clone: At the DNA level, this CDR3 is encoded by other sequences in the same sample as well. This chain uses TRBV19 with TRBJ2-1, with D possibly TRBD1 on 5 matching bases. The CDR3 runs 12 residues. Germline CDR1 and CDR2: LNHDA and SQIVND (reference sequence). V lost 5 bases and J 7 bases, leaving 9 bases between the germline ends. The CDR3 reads CASSLPGNEQFF. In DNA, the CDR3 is TGTGCCAGTAGTTTGCCAGGGAATGAGCAGTTCTTC.

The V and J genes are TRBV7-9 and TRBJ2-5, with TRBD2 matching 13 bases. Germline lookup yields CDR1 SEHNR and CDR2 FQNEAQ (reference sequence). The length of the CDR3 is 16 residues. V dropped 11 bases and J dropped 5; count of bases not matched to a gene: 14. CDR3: CAAARRTSGSMETQYF. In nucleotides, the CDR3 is TGTGCCGCTGCCCGGCGGACTAGCGGGAGTATGGAGACCCAGTACTTC. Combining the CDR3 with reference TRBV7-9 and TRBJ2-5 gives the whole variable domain DTGVSQNPRHKITKRGQNVTFRCDPISEHNRLYWYRQTLGQGPEFLTYFQNEAQLEKSRLLSDRFSAERPKGSFSTLEIQRTEQGDSAMYLCAAARRTSGSMETQYFGPGTRLLVL.